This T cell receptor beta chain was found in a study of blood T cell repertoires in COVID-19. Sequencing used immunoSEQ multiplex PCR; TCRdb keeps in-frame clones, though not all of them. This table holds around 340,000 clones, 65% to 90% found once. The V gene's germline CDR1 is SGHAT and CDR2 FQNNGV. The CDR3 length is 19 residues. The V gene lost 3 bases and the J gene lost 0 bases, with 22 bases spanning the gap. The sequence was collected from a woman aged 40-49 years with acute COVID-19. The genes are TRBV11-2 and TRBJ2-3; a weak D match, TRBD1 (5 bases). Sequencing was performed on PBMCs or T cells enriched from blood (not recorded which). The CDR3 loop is CASSFDRVRNRPSTDTQYF. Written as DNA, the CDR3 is TGTGCCAGCAGCTTTGACCGGGTCCGGAACAGGCCTAGCACAGATACGCAGTATTTT.